This TCR beta chain derives from a study of human T cells and chemical hapten exposure. Background on the study: Patients, largely female, had alopecia areata, totalis or universalis.

From the RACE reads, TCRdb called clonotypes with MiXCR, one entry per CDR3 protein. The data hold tens of thousands of distinct CDR3 sequences, with roughly 7.6% observed a single time. This CDR3 is built from 12 residues. The V gene's germline CDR1 is SGHRS and CDR2 YFSETQ. Trimming shortened V by 0 bases and J by 11 bases, and 10 bases separated the two germline ends. Regarding the study as a whole: Controls formed significantly fewer large CDR3 similarity clusters than expanded TCRs did. The number of TCRs over 1 in 1000 frequency stayed unchanged after DPC.

This clonotype came up many times. Its matching antigen is unknown. The time point denotes: patch test 1, 2 weeks after DPC sensitization. Specified treatment: therapeutic diphenylcyclopropenone sensitization with weekly scalp DPC. Unfractionated whole blood yielded the extracted total RNA. The material was whole blood, obtained in connection with sensitization to the hapten diphenylcyclopropenone (DPC). The chain recombines TRBV5-1 with TRBJ2-3; a weak D match, TRBD2 (6 bases). The sequence was collected from a woman under 40 with alopecia areata. Some clones in this sample may be carry-over from other donors' samples. In DNA, the CDR3 is TGCGCCAGCAGCTTGGGGGTAGCGGTGCAGTATTTT. Encoded protein: CASSLGVAVQYF.